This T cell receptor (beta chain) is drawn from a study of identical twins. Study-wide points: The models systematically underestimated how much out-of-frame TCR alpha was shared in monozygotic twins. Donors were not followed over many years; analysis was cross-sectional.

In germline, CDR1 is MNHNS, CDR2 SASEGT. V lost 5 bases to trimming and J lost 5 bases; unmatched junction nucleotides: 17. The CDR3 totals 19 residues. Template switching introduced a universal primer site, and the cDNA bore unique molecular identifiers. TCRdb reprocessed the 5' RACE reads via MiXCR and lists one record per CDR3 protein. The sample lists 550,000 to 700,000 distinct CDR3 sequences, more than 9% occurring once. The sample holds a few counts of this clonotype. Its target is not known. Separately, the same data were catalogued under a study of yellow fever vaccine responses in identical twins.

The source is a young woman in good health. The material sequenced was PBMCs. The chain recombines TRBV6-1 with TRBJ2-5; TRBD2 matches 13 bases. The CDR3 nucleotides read TGTGCCAGCAGTCCGCGACTAGCGGGAGGTCTAGCGGGGCGGGAGACCCAGTACTTC. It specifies CASSPRLAGGLAGRETQYF.